The 8 T cell receptor beta chains below were found in one sample sequenced in a study of technical replicates of blood from a handful of donors. This table comes from immunoSEQ multiplex PCR, and its TCRdb copy is limited to in-frame clones, with some not included. Here the sample spans 60,000 to 85,000 clones, roughly 92% being singletons. Specimen: T cells isolated from PBMCs. These receptors all come from a human donor in good health.

The chain has TRBV7-9 and TRBJ1-1; maybe TRBD1 (5 bases). The CDR3 length is 14 residues. V lost 6 bases, J lost 5 bases, and 16 bases lay in between. Germline loops: CDR1 SEHNR, CDR2 FQNEAQ (reference sequence). In nucleotides, the CDR3 is TGTGCCAGCAGGATTTCGGGGGTGGGGACTGAAGCTTTCTTT. This codes for CASRISGVGTEAFF.

The chain links TRBV27 to TRBJ2-7; 11 nucleotides match TRBD2. Trimming cost V 3 bases and J 3 bases; bases outside gene matches: 13. There are 18 residues in the CDR3. Germline loops: CDR1 MNHEY, CDR2 SMNVEV (reference sequence). CDR3 sequence (DNA): TGTGCCAGCAGTTTTCGGTTGACTAGCGGGGTTTTGGTCTACGAGCAGTACTTC. Translated: CASSFRLTSGVLVYEQYF.

This sequence joins TRBV4-2 and TRBJ2-5; D may be TRBD1 (5 bases). Trimming shortened V by 1 base and J by 3 bases, and 12 bases separated the two germline ends. This CDR3 contains 15 residues. Germline values: CDR1 LGHNA, CDR2 YNFKEQ. The CDR3 protein is CASSQAGRAKETQYF. CDR3 DNA sequence: TGTGCCAGCAGCCAAGCAGGCAGGGCCAAAGAGACCCAGTACTTC.

This chain uses TRBV9 with TRBJ2-7, with 9 nucleotides matching TRBD1. The CDR3 is made up of 15 amino acids. Germline CDR1 is SGDLS and CDR2 is YYNGEE. V was clipped by 4 bases and J by 5 bases; unmatched bases: 10. CDR3 sequence reads: CASSPPPDRGNEQYF. The DNA of the CDR3 is TGTGCCAGCAGCCCCCCCCCGGACAGGGGAAACGAGCAGTACTTC.

The chain uses TRBV7-3 and TRBJ1-2, with D maybe TRBD1 (6 bases). The CDR3 loop spans 17 amino acids. Trimming shortened V by 0 bases and J by 3 bases, and 17 bases separated the two germline ends. CDR1 SGHTA and CDR2 FQGTGA come from the germline V gene. The CDR3 sequence: CASSLTSGQLIHYGYTF. The CDR3, as DNA: TGTGCCAGCAGCTTAACTTCCGGACAGCTAATCCACTATGGCTACACCTTC.

V is TRBV12-5 and J is TRBJ2-3; 7 positions match TRBD2. This CDR3 has 14 amino acids. Germline loops: CDR1 LGHNT, CDR2 FRNRAP. Germline trimming cut 7 bases from V and 4 bases from J; bases unmatched to any gene: 8. The CDR3: CASALGLAADTQYF. CDR3 sequence (DNA): TGTGCTAGTGCCTTGGGGCTAGCGGCAGATACGCAGTATTTT.

The V and J genes are TRBV19 and TRBJ1-1; a possible D gene is TRBD1 (6 bases). There are 12 residues in the CDR3. The germline V gene has CDR1 LNHDA and CDR2 SQIVND (reference sequence). V was shortened by 5 bases and J by 5 bases, with 9 bases between the two germline ends. In nucleotides, the CDR3 is TGTGCCAGTAGTCCAGGGGATACTGAAGCTTTCTTT. The encoded protein is CASSPGDTEAFF.

This chain joins TRBV19 and TRBJ2-5; 14 bases agree with TRBD2. The CDR3 totals 14 residues. V lost 7 bases to trimming and J lost 4 bases; unmatched junction nucleotides: 2. Per germline, CDR1 LNHDA and CDR2 SQIVND (reference sequence). CDR3: CASKGLAGVETQYF. DNA of the CDR3: TGTGCCAGTAAGGGACTAGCGGGAGTAGAGACCCAGTACTTC.